The T cell receptor (beta chain) described here comes from a study of control samples from healthy donors and cancer patients. TCRdb's copy holds only in-frame clones and misses some; the assay was immunoSEQ multiplex PCR. There are around 100,000 clones in the sample; around 89% occur only once, and about 18% lies in the top ten. Germline V gives CDR1 LGHNT, CDR2 FRNRAP. V lost 0 bases to trimming and J lost 0 bases; unmatched junction nucleotides: 9. The length of the CDR3 is 19 residues. The specimen was PBMCs. The clonotype originates from a man in his fifties or sixties with lung cancer. The chain uses TRBV12-5 and TRBJ1-3, with 9 bases matching TRBD1. CDR3 DNA: TGTGCTAGTGGTTTGGTGCCCTGGGGGACAGGGTACTCTGGAAACACCATATATTTT. Translating it yields CASGLVPWGTGYSGNTIYF.